In this sample, the clone carrying this TCR beta chain turned up once. This entry is derived from a study of blood T cell repertoires in COVID-19. Study in general: Specimens from acute and convalescent COVID-19 originated in the United States, Italy and Spain. T cells, B-cell-depleted T cells, or PBMCs supplied cDNA or gDNA.

Method: immunoSEQ multiplex PCR; TCRdb's copy keeps in-frame clones and lacks some. The repertoire holds around 280,000 clones, with about 90% as singletons. After removal of 1 base from V and 3 bases from J, the junction contained 4 bases not matched to a gene. This CDR3 contains 16 residues. Germline V CDR1 and CDR2: LGHDT, YNNKEL (reference sequence). The material sequenced was peripheral blood. The chain uses TRBV3-1 (or the pseudogene TRBV3-2) and TRBJ2-1; 9 nucleotides align to TRBD2. This sequence was found in a woman between 25 and 40 years old with COVID-19, enrolled during active disease. This chain's CDR3 is CASSQGVSGGYNEQFF. CDR3 bases: TGTGCCAGCAGCCAAGGGGTTAGCGGGGGCTACAATGAGCAGTTCTTC.